One and the same sample provided the 2 T cell receptor beta chains below, sequenced in a study of pediatric ulcerative colitis (dated by TCRdb to between 2018 and 2021). The protocol used for the library was the immunoSEQ multiplex PCR assay. In TCRdb, the immuneACCESS table is reduced to in-frame sequences with V and J assigned. These tables do not hold every clone; where another copy was compared, an unresolved V gene accounts for under half, and the others remain unexplained. The sample data list 55,000 to 70,000 clones, and around 87% of these were observed just once. Clones ranked in the top ten supply nearly 1.5% of the sample. Input material: blood. All receptors come from a boy between 10 and 17 years old who was a control in a study of pediatric ulcerative colitis.

In this sample, this clone turned up a few times. The chain links TRBV6-4 to TRBJ2-1; 10 bases are shared with TRBD2. CDR3 length equals 15 residues. V shed 4 bases and J 9 bases; nucleotides not matched to a gene: 9. Per germline, CDR1 MRHNA and CDR2 SNTAGT. The CDR3 region has the DNA TGTGCCAGCAGTGGTCTAGCGGGAGAAAGTGGTGAGCAGTTCTTC. Translation: CASSGLAGESGEQFF.

This chain's CDR3 is CASSLRDKGTEAFF. The CDR3 DNA is TGCGCCAGCAGCCTACGGGATAAGGGGACTGAAGCTTTCTTT. The chain uses TRBV5-1 and TRBJ1-1; possible D gene TRBD1, 5 bases. Per the germline V gene, CDR1 is SGHRS and CDR2 is YFSETQ. V was clipped by 4 bases and J by 5 bases, with 15 bases between them. The CDR3 loop spans 14 amino acids.